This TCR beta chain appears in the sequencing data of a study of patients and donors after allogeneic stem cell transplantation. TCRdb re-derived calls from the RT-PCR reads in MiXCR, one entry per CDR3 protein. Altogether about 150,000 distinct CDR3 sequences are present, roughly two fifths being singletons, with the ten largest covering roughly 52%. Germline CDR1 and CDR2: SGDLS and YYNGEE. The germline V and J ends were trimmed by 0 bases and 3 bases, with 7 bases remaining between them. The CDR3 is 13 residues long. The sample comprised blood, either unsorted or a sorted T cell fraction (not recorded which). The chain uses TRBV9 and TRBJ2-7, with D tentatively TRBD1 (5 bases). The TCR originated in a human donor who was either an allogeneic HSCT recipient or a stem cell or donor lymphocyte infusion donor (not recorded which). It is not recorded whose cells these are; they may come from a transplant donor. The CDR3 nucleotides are TGTGCCAGCAGCGTAGGACAGTACTACGAGCAGTACTTC. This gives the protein CASSVGQYYEQYF.